This T cell receptor beta chain comes out of a study of cytotoxic CD8 clonotypes in ibrutinib-treated CLL (dated by TCRdb to 2020 to 2022). A note on the overall study: The cohort was composed of about a dozen relapsed/refractory and about 15 treatment-naive patients; IGHV unmutated status was identified in 17 patients. An average of roughly 270,000 productive templates and 94,082 productive rearrangements was obtained per sample. Partial responses were observed in roughly 24 patients and complete responses in 2; after a median follow-up of 68 months, remission was maintained in around 14 patients and progression was observed in approximately 12. Every sample from remission and from progressive disease was obtained while the patients were still on ibrutinib. Cryopreserved peripheral blood mononuclear cells were obtained prior to treatment, at the time of response, and at either disease progression or sustained remission. Response samples were obtained after a median of 12 months of treatment, with a range of about 6 to 40 months. Of the roughly 90 people in the trial, approximately 26 had longitudinal samples available. Broad study findings and their caveats: Sampling times were not matched between patients in sustained remission and patients whose disease was progressing, and lymph node repertoires were not examined. Public clonotypes were rare and either shrank or stayed stable during treatment, and the rise in clonality at ibrutinib response reflected expansion of private clonotypes. At baseline, clonality was higher than in age-matched healthy donors and showed a strong correlation with circulating CD8+ T-cell counts. At ibrutinib response clonality went up, during sustained remission it held steady, and at progression it dropped back toward baseline.

In light of the paper, this sample's time point label describes: approximately eleven months on ibrutinib. For TCR beta library preparation, about 2.1 micrograms of genomic DNA were extracted from the cryopreserved PBMCs. Longitudinal blood samples from CLL patients on ibrutinib monotherapy underwent high-throughput TCR beta sequencing. The patients took part in an open-label, single-center phase 2 trial of ibrutinib monotherapy. As for this clone: What antigen it recognizes has not been identified. Base quality data are lacking; no much larger clone is found one base away.

The germline V end is reduced by 1 base and the J end by 5 bases; junction bases left unmatched: 8. Including the terminal cysteine and phenylalanine, the CDR3 comprises 16 residues. Here the CDR3 DNA is all that survives: 48 bases in frame from base 1. Reading the germline V gene gives CDR1 MDHEN and CDR2 SYDVKM. Each clonotype received, on average, 10x coverage in deep resolution sequencing performed on a MiSeq, where the target depth lay between 1 in 1 million and 1 in 200,000 T cells. TCR beta libraries were generated with the immunoSEQ hsTCRB Kit. The study's own analysis went as follows. Data were analyzed with ImmunoSEQ Data Assistant and ImmunoSEQ Analyzer, with V, D and J genes assigned per IMGT definitions. Clonality, which ranges from 0 to 1, was calculated by subtracting the normalized Shannon entropy of productive rearrangement frequencies from one. Public clonotype analysis was restricted to overrepresented clonotypes comprising at least 0.05% of each patient's repertoire. Some 13 age-matched healthy donor repertoires from immuneACCESS served as clonality controls. The source is immuneACCESS, and TCRdb retained only in-frame sequences with V and J called. Part of the clones is not carried over; for the studies checked, unresolved V genes explain less than half of this, and the remainder is unexplained. That table furnishes V, J and clone size, whereas the DNA furnished D and trimming. The sample table contains some 200,000 clones; only one count was recorded for 75% to 85% of them. The ten largest clones take up about an eighth of the sample.

The chain uses TRBV28 and TRBJ2-5; the junction holds 9 bases that match TRBD1. Source: PBMCs, taken after 12 months of ibrutinib treatment. This TCR was sampled from a human donor with chronic lymphocytic leukemia. The CDR3 region has the sequence CASSLLYRGRRETQYF. The sequence in DNA is TGTGCCAGCAGTTTATTGTACAGGGGGCGTCGGGAGACCCAGTACTTC. Full variable domain (CDR3 extended with the reference TRBV28 and TRBJ2-5 proteins): DVKVTQSSRYLVKRTGEKVFLECVQDMDHENMFWYRQDPGLGLRLIYFSYDVKMKEKGDIPEGYSVSREKKERFSLILESASTNQTSMYLCASSLLYRGRRETQYFGPGTRLLVL.